This T cell receptor beta chain was observed in a study of beta chain features in type 1 diabetes. Points from the study as a whole: Reduced insertions and increased deletions marked VDJ junctions in type 1 diabetes patients. Resolution of whether HLA type affects TCRB rearrangement was not achieved here. Patients' naive, central memory and regulatory TCRB repertoires appeared more alike than those of healthy donors.

The authors reverse transcribed all of the isolated RNA, so sequencing captured expressed TCRB transcripts. Profiled with immunoSEQ multiplex PCR; TCRdb holds only in-frame clones, not every one. The data contain 900,000 or so clones, about a sixth of them singletons. The germline V and J ends were trimmed by 0 bases and 0 bases, with 10 bases remaining between them. The CDR3 has 16 amino acids. Looked up from germline, CDR1 is SGHRS and CDR2 is YFSETQ. Stem cell-like memory, regulatory, central memory and naive CD4+ cells were sorted via CD45RO/CCR7/CD25/CD127/CD95/CD27. Notes on this clone: Its antigen is unidentified.

The sequencing input was naive CD4+ T cells from blood. This chain links TRBV5-1 with TRBJ1-3, with D unclear. The TCR originated in a woman aged 18-30 years in good health. The chain's CDR3 is CASSLGQTSSGNTIYF. The CDR3, as DNA: TGCGCCAGCAGCTTGGGTCAGACGAGCTCTGGAAACACCATATATTTT.